This T cell receptor beta chain was obtained from a study of shared T cell receptors in the human thymus. CDR3 length: 15 amino acids. Trimming shortened V by 5 bases and J by 5 bases, and 16 bases separated the two germline ends. CDR1 and CDR2 from the germline V gene are MDHEN and SYDVKM. Assay: immunoSEQ multiplex PCR; the TCRdb copy retains only in-frame clones and omits some. The sample lists some 640,000 clones, 87% occurring once. These data also featured in a second study, about human thymus T cells. That source reports: From resections taken during corrective heart surgery, the thymus tissue was obtained. Apparent skewing of V and J gene usage characterized both thymic and blood repertoires. Thymic repertoires from unrelated individuals overlapped highly, related research reported.

The clonotype comes from a boy under three years old with a congenital heart defect. V usage is TRBV28 and J usage is TRBJ2-1, with D possibly being TRBD1 (6 bases). Material for sequencing was thymocytes. The CDR3 nucleotides read TGTGCCAGCAGTACCCTCGGGACAAGTAACAATGAGCAGTTCTTC. Amino acids: CASSTLGTSNNEQFF. Full variable domain (rest looked up from reference TRBV28 and TRBJ2-1): DVKVTQSSRYLVKRTGEKVFLECVQDMDHENMFWYRQDPGLGLRLIYFSYDVKMKEKGDIPEGYSVSREKKERFSLILESASTNQTSMYLCASSTLGTSNNEQFFGPGTRLTVL.